This T cell receptor beta chain was obtained from a study of blood T cell repertoires in COVID-19. Study at large: Material from acute and convalescent COVID-19 was sourced from the United States, Italy and Spain. Sources were T cells, B-cell-depleted T cells, or PBMCs; the material itself was cDNA or gDNA.

The V segment lost 4 bases and the J segment 1 base; nucleotides outside the gene matches: 5. Germline V gene lookup returns CDR1 GTSNPN and CDR2 SVGIG (reference sequence). There are 14 residues in the CDR3. Authors' processing steps: Amplifying reference gene primers gave estimates of nucleated cell counts. The protocol was immunoSEQ multiplex PCR, while the TCRdb copy is restricted to in-frame clones and leaves out a portion. V, J and clone size reflect that table, while D and trimming were determined from the DNA. The sample consists of under 300,000 clones, 70% to 90% of them appearing once. This TCR derives from a woman aged 30 to 39 with active or convalescent COVID-19. Sequences were obtained from peripheral blood. The chain uses TRBV30 and TRBJ2-7; 9 positions match TRBD1. CDR3 DNA: TGTGCCTGGACCACTGGGACAGGGTCCTACGAGCAGTACTTC. Translated: CAWTTGTGSYEQYF.